This TCR beta chain was recorded in a study of identical twins. TCRdb analysed the 5' RACE reads with MiXCR anew, one entry per CDR3 protein. This table has about 260,000 distinct CDR3 sequences, about 7.3% appearing once. The study's findings and limits: The study based its conclusions on cross-sectional statistical analysis and did not follow the same donors. Within monozygotic twins, out-of-frame TCR alpha sharing was underestimated by the models. Sharing of beta out-of-frame sequences by twins showed a weaker excess.

This clonotype occurred many times. Its antigen remains unknown. Separately, the same data were catalogued under a study of yellow fever vaccine responses in identical twins. That work contributes: Vaccine-induced T cell responses in twins were reportedly observed to appear partly convergent, partly personalized.

Specimen: memory (CD45RO+) T cells sorted from blood. This sequence was found in a woman between 18 and 29 years old in good health.

The CDR3 region is CSARFPSGYNEQFF. CDR3 bases: TGCAGTGCTAGATTCCCTAGCGGGTACAATGAGCAGTTCTTC. V is TRBV20-1 and J is TRBJ2-1, with TRBD2 identical over 8 bases. There are 14 residues in the CDR3. Germline trimming cut 2 bases from V and 4 bases from J; bases unmatched to any gene: 4. Germline V gives CDR1 DFQATT, CDR2 SNEGSKA (reference sequence).